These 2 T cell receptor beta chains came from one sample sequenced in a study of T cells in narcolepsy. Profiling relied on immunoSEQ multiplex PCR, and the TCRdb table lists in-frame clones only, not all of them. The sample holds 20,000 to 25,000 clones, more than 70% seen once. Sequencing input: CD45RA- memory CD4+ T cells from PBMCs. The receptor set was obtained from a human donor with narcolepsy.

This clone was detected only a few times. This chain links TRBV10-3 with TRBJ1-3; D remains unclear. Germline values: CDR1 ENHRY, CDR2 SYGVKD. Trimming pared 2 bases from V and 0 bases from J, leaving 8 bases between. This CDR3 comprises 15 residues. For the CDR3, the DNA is TGTGCCATCAGTGAGACGGGGAACTCTGGAAACACCATATATTTT. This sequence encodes CAISETGNSGNTIYF.

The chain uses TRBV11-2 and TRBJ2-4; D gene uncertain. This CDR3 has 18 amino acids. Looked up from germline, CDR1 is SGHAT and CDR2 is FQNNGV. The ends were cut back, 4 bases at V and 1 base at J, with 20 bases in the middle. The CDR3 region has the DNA TGTGCCAGCAGCTCAGGCCCCTACCGACCGTCGGCCAAAAACATTCAGTACTTC. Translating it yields CASSSGPYRPSAKNIQYF.